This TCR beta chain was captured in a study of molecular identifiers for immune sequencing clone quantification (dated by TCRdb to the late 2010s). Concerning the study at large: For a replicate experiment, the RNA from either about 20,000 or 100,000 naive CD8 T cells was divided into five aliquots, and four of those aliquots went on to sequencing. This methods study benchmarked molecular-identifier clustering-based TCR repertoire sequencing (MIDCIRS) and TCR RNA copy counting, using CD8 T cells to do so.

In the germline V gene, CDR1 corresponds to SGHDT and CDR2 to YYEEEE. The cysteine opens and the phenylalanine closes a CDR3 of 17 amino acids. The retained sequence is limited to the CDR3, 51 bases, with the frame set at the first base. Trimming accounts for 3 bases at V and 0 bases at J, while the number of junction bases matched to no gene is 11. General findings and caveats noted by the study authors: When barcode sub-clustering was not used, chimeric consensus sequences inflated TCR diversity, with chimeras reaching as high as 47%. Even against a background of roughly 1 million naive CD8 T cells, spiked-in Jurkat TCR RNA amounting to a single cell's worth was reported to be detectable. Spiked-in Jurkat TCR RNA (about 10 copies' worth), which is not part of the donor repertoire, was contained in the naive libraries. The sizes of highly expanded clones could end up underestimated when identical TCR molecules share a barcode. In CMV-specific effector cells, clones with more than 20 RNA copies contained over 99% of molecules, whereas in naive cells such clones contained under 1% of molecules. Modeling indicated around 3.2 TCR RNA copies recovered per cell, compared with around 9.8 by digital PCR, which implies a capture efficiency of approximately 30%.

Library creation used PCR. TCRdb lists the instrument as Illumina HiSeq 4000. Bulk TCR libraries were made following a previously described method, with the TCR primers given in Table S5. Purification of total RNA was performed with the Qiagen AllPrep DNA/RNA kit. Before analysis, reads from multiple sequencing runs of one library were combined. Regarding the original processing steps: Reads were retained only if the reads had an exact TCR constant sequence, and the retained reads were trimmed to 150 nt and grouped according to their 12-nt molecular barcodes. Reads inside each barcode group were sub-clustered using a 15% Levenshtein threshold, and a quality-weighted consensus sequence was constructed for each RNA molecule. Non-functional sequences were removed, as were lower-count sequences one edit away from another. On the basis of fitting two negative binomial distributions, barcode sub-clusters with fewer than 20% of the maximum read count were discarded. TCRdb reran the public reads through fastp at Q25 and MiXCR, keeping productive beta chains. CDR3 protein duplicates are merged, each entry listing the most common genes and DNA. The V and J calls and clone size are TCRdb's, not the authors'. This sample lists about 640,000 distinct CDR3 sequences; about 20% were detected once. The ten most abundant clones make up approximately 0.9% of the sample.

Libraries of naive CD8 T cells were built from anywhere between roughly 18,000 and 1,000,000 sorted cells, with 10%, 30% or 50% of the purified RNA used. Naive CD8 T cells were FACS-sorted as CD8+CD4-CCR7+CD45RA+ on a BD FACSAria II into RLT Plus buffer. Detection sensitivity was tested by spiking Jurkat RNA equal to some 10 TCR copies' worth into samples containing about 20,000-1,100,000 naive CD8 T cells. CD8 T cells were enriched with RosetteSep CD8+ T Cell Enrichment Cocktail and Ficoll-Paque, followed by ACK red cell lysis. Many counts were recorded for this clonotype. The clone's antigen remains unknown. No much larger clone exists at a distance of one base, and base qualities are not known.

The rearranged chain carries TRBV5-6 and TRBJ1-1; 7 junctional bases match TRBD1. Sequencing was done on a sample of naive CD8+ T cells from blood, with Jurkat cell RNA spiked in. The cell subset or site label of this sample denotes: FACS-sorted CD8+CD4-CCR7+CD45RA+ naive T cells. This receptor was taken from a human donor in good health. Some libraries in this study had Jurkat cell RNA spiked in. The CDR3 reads CASSSFLPGTVNTEAFF. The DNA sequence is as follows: TGTGCCAGCAGCTCCTTCCTACCCGGGACAGTGAACACTGAAGCTTTCTTT.